One and the same sample provided the 28 T cell receptor beta chains below, sequenced in a study of beta chain features in type 1 diabetes. Study results and caveats: TCRB CDR3s were moderately but significantly shorter in Type 1 diabetes patients in all four CD4+ subsets.

Isolated RNA was reverse transcribed in full, so expressed TCRB transcripts were sequenced. Profiled with immunoSEQ multiplex PCR; TCRdb holds only in-frame clones, not every one. The data hold more than 95,000 clones, with 17% observed a single time. These receptors' targets are unknown. Sequencing was carried out using central memory CD4+ T cells from blood. All receptors derive from a man younger than 35 with type 1 diabetes.

This clone was observed a handful of times. CDR3: CASSLGQRQETQYF. The CDR3 DNA reads TGTGCCAGCAGCTTAGGACAGCGACAAGAGACCCAGTACTTC. The chain has TRBV7-2 and TRBJ2-5, with D perhaps TRBD1 (5 bases). CDR3 length equals 14 residues. Germline V lookup: CDR1 SGHTA, CDR2 FQGNSA. Trimming removed 1 base at V and 2 bases at J, with 8 bases between.

This clone was observed a few times. The chain links TRBV25-1 to TRBJ2-3, with D perhaps TRBD1 (6 bases). CDR3 length: 14 amino acids. V was shortened by 5 bases and J by 6 bases, with 15 bases between the two germline ends. CDR1 is MGHDK and CDR2 is SYGVNS in the germline V gene. The CDR3 DNA is TGTGCCAGCAGTCGCCCCACAGGGAAGGATACGCAGTATTTT. As protein: CASSRPTGKDTQYF.

This clone has a handful of counts. This chain uses TRBV2 with TRBJ2-3; TRBD2 is a possible D gene (7 bases). V was cut by 5 bases and J by 0 bases, with 12 bases left in between. Germline CDR1 reads SNHLY; CDR2 reads FYNNEI. There are 15 residues in the CDR3. The CDR3: CASSFGGASTDTQYF. Written as DNA, the CDR3 is TGTGCCAGCAGTTTTGGGGGGGCCAGCACAGATACGCAGTATTTT.

This clone was observed a few times. The CDR3 DNA reads as TGTGCCAGCTCACCAGATTCCGGCACAGATACGCAGTATTTT. This translates into CASSPDSGTDTQYF. The chain recombines TRBV18 with TRBJ2-3; D is unresolved. Between the trimmed V and J ends, which lost 2 bases and 1 base, there was a span of 7 bases. Germline assignment: CDR1 KGHSH and CDR2 LQKENI. The CDR3 consists of 14 residues.

At least ten counts were recorded for this clone. The V call is TRBV5-1, the J call TRBJ2-7; possibly TRBD1 for D (7 bases). The germline V gene encodes CDR1 SGHRS and CDR2 YFSETQ. The CDR3 is 15 residues long. V was cut by 3 bases and J by 6 bases, with 19 bases left in between. The CDR3 protein is CASSWRDRNPAEQYF. CDR3 nucleotide sequence: TGCGCCAGCAGCTGGAGGGACAGAAACCCGGCCGAGCAGTACTTC.

This clone was counted between two and nine times. The chain couples TRBV2 to TRBJ2-7; the D is unclear. The CDR3 has 12 amino acids. Germline loops: CDR1 SNHLY, CDR2 FYNNEI. Trimming shortened V by 4 bases and J by 2 bases, and 6 bases separated the two germline ends. The DNA of the CDR3 is TGTGCCAGCAGTGCCCCTCCCTACGAGCAGTACTTC. Its protein product is CASSAPPYEQYF.

Details on this clone: This could be a read error, since a much larger clone is one nucleotide away. At the DNA level, this CDR3 is encoded by other sequences in the same sample as well. The chain is built from TRBV15 and TRBJ2-7; 8 nucleotides line up with TRBD2. Germline CDR1 reads LNHNV; CDR2 reads YYDKDF (reference sequence). This CDR3 contains 15 residues. CDR3 bases: TGTGCCACCAGGCTAGGACTAGCTTCCTCCTACGAGCAGTATTTC. This encodes CATRLGLASSYEQYF.

The sample holds a few counts of this clone. The chain combines TRBV7-9 with TRBJ1-1; 10 nucleotides align to TRBD1. V dropped 11 bases and J dropped 4; count of bases not matched to a gene: 10. The CDR3 loop spans 14 amino acids. Germline CDR1 reads SEHNR; CDR2 reads FQNEAQ (reference sequence). The CDR3 DNA is TGTGCCTCCGGGACAGGGGCCTTGGGCACTGAAGCTTTCTTT. Its translation: CASGTGALGTEAFF.

J is TRBJ2-5 and V is TRBV4-3, with 10 bases fitting TRBD1. This CDR3 region has 15 residues. The germline V gene has CDR1 LGHNA and CDR2 YSLEER. Trimming took 1 base from V and 3 from J; bases not matched to a gene: 2. CDR3 nucleotides: TGCGCCAGCAGCCAAGGCGGACAGGGGGAAGAGACCCAGTACTTC. This translates into CASSQGGQGEETQYF.

The CDR3 DNA sequence: TGTGCCAGCAGCCCCCAGGGAGGGAACACTGAAGCTTTCTTT. This gives the protein CASSPQGGNTEAFF. This rearrangement joins TRBV7-9 to TRBJ1-1, with D possibly matching TRBD1 (5 bases). Germline CDR1 is SEHNR and CDR2 is FQNEAQ (reference sequence). Trimming removed 5 bases from V and 1 base from J, with 11 bases in between. The CDR3 consists of 14 residues.

A few counts support this clone. This chain uses TRBV5-4 with TRBJ2-5; D is ambiguous. Germline V lookup: CDR1 SGHNT, CDR2 YYREEE (reference sequence). The CDR3 length is 14 residues. The V and J ends lost 0 bases and 0 bases respectively, with 6 bases between them. CDR3 protein: CASSLAANQETQYF. The CDR3 DNA reads as TGTGCCAGCAGCTTGGCGGCTAACCAAGAGACCCAGTACTTC.

A few counts support this clone. As DNA, the CDR3 is TGCGCCAGCAGCTTCGGGACACCTGGAAACACCATATATTTT. Protein sequence: CASSFGTPGNTIYF. The chain joins TRBV5-1 to TRBJ1-3; weak D call: TRBD1 (6 bases). The germline V and J ends were trimmed by 2 bases and 2 bases, with 8 bases remaining between them. Germline loops: CDR1 SGHRS, CDR2 YFSETQ. The CDR3 runs to 14 residues.

The chain is built from TRBV10-2 and TRBJ2-7; 10 bases are shared with TRBD2. The germline V gene encodes CDR1 WSHSY and CDR2 SAAADI. Trimming cost V 4 bases and J 4 bases; bases outside gene matches: 4. This CDR3 comprises 14 residues. Here the CDR3 reads CASSGSGGAYEQYF. In DNA, the CDR3 is TGCGCCAGCAGTGGGAGCGGGGGGGCTTACGAGCAGTACTTC.

This clone showed up many times. CDR3 region: CAISLQGYGANVLTF. DNA for the CDR3: TGTGCCATCAGTTTACAGGGGTACGGGGCCAACGTCCTGACTTTC. The chain is built from TRBV10-3 and TRBJ2-6; TRBD1 matches at 7 bases. Trimming at V came to 5 bases and at J to 4 bases, leaving 5 bases not matched to a gene. This CDR3 comprises 15 residues. Germline V gene data show CDR1 as ENHRY and CDR2 as SYGVKD.

The J gene is TRBJ1-6, the V gene TRBV7-2, with 10 bases lining up with TRBD1. CDR1 and CDR2 (germline): SGHTA, FQGNSA. V trimming: 2 bases; J trimming: 10 bases; junction bases outside the gene matches: 5. This CDR3 comprises 15 residues. Written as DNA, the CDR3 is TGTGCCAGCAGCTTACGGGACAGGGGATACTCACCCCTCCACTTT. Residues: CASSLRDRGYSPLHF.

This clone turned up a few times. V gene TRBV29-1 combines with J gene TRBJ1-2; 7 bases match TRBD1. The CDR3 is 12 residues long. Per the germline V gene, CDR1 is SQVTM and CDR2 is ANQGSEA. V lost 6 bases to trimming and J lost 8 bases; unmatched junction nucleotides: 9. CDR3 sequence reads: CSVKQGNTGYTF. DNA for the CDR3: TGCAGCGTAAAACAGGGGAATACGGGCTACACCTTC. Drawing the rest from reference TRBV29-1 and TRBJ1-2, the complete variable domain is SAVISQKPSRDICQRGTSLTIQCQVDSQVTMMFWYRQQPGQSLTLIATANQGSEATYESGFVIDKFPISRPNLTFSTLTVSNMSPEDSSIYLCSVKQGNTGYTFGSGTRLTVV.

The chain combines TRBV12-2 with TRBJ2-3; the table names TRBD1, a call not compared with the DNA. TRBV12-2 corresponds to a pseudogene. This CDR3 is 16 amino acids long. This chain's CDR3 is CASRAGDRERTDTQYF. The CDR3 bases are TGTGCAAGTCGCGCAGGGGACAGGGAACGCACAGATACGCAGTATTTT.

The CDR3 DNA follows: TGTGCCTGGAGTGAGGAGGGAGAGACCCAGTACTTC. Amino acid sequence: CAWSEEGETQYF. This chain uses TRBV30 with TRBJ2-5; TRBD2 is a possible D gene (6 bases). Trimming shortened V by 1 base and J by 4 bases, and 7 bases separated the two germline ends. Germline-derived CDR1 and CDR2 are GTSNPN and SVGIG (reference sequence). The CDR3 totals 12 residues.

The chain carries TRBV30 and TRBJ2-3; the D gene is possibly TRBD2 (5 bases). The CDR3 is 15 amino acids. V was cut by 6 bases and J by 4 bases, with 20 bases left in between. CDR1 and CDR2 from the germline V gene are GTSNPN and SVGIG (reference sequence). Here the CDR3 DNA reads TGTGCCTGCTTGGGCTTGAGGTGGCGGGCAGATACGCAGTATTTT. As protein: CACLGLRWRADTQYF.

This rearrangement joins TRBV27 to TRBJ2-3; 9 nucleotides line up with TRBD2. CDR1 is MNHEY, CDR2 SMNVEV, per germline (reference sequence). This CDR3 has 14 amino acids. J gave up 4 bases and V 3 bases, and 2 bases lay outside the gene matches. The DNA of the CDR3 is TGTGCCAGCAGTTTCGTAGCGGGGGCAGATACGCAGTATTTT. Residues: CASSFVAGADTQYF.

The sample holds a few counts of this clone. The chain links TRBV6-5 to TRBJ1-1; no definite D call. From germline, CDR1 is MNHEY and CDR2 SVGAGI. V was pared by 0 bases and J by 1 base, with 6 bases between. This CDR3 region has 14 residues. CDR3 residues: CASSYSSRNTEAFF. Written as DNA, the CDR3 is TGTGCCAGCAGTTACTCGAGCCGGAACACTGAAGCTTTCTTT.

This clone was detected ten times or more. Other DNA sequences from this sample encode an identical CDR3 as well. CDR3 sequence (DNA): TGTGCCAGCAGTTTAACCAGGGAGGGTGAAAAACTGTTTTTT. Translation: CASSLTREGEKLFF. V is TRBV27 and J is TRBJ1-4; possibly TRBD1 for D (5 bases). CDR1 is MNHEY, CDR2 SMNVEV, per germline (reference sequence). This CDR3 region has 14 residues. V was clipped by 2 bases and J by 7 bases, with 11 bases between them.

The V gene is TRBV11-2, the J gene TRBJ1-2; D is perhaps TRBD1 (5 bases). Germline CDR1 and CDR2: SGHAT and FQNNGV. Trimming cost V 4 bases and J 13 bases, with 16 bases left between them. The CDR3 is 12 residues long. The CDR3 DNA reads TGTGCCAGCAGCTCCGGGACTTTTTTTACCACCTTC. Translation gives CASSSGTFFTTF.

Written as DNA, the CDR3 is TGCGCCAGCAGGGATCTCAGGGGGCTCCCCCATGGCTACACCTTC. Translating gives CASRDLRGLPHGYTF. The chain is built from TRBV5-1 and TRBJ1-2; 8 bases are a match to TRBD1. The germline V gene has CDR1 SGHRS and CDR2 YFSETQ. This CDR3 spans 15 amino acids. Trimming cost V 5 bases and J 6 bases; bases outside gene matches: 12.

The chain has TRBV9 and TRBJ2-5; 7 bases line up with TRBD2. The CDR3 consists of 16 residues. Germline V gives CDR1 SGDLS, CDR2 YYNGEE. V gave up 0 bases and J gave up 5 bases; unmatched junction bases: 10. CDR3 region: CASSVGSGLEGETQYF. CDR3 nucleotides: TGTGCCAGCAGCGTAGGATCCGGACTAGAAGGCGAGACCCAGTACTTC. Full variable domain (remainder filled in from reference TRBV9 and TRBJ2-5): DSGVTQTPKHLITATGQRVTLRCSPRSGDLSVYWYQQSLDQGLQFLIQYYNGEERAKGNILERFSAQQFPDLHSELNLSSLELGDSALYFCASSVGSGLEGETQYFGPGTRLLVL.

This clone was observed a handful of times. This sequence joins TRBV5-4 and TRBJ2-1; 9 bases agree with TRBD2. The V gene end was trimmed by 4 bases and the J gene end by 7 bases; junction bases not matched to a gene: 15. The CDR3 has 17 amino acids. The V gene's germline CDR1 is SGHNT and CDR2 YYREEE (reference sequence). The CDR3: CASSQEGLAGMGNEQFF. The CDR3 region has the DNA TGTGCCAGCAGCCAAGAAGGTCTAGCGGGAATGGGGAATGAGCAGTTCTTC. Combining the CDR3 with reference TRBV5-4 and TRBJ2-1 gives the whole variable domain ETGVTQSPTHLIKTRGQQVTLRCSSQSGHNTVSWYQQALGQGPQFIFQYYREEENGRGNFPPRFSGLQFPNYSSELNVNALELDDSALYLCASSQEGLAGMGNEQFFGPGTRLTVL.

This clone was observed a handful of times. The rearrangement links TRBV6-5 to TRBJ1-2, with D tentatively TRBD1 (6 bases). Germline CDR1 MNHEY, CDR2 SVGAGI. This CDR3 has 14 amino acids. Trimming removed 5 bases from V and 4 bases from J, with 14 bases in between. The CDR3, as DNA: TGTGCCAGCAGTCGCGACAGGTTGCTCTATGGCTACACCTTC. Its protein product is CASSRDRLLYGYTF.

The rearrangement joins TRBV4-1 to TRBJ2-1; perhaps D is TRBD1 or TRBD2 (5 bases each). Trimming shortened V by 4 bases and J by 5 bases, and 18 bases separated the two germline ends. The germline CDR1 and CDR2 sequences are MGHRA and YSYEKL. The CDR3 sequence is 16 residues long. In nucleotides, the CDR3 is TGCGCCAGCAGCCCCCCGGGGCGGGCCAGGCACAATGAGCAGTTCTTC. Protein: CASSPPGRARHNEQFF.